The 5 T cell receptor beta chains below were found in one sample sequenced in a study of graft-versus-host responses after intestinal transplantation. Profiled with immunoSEQ multiplex PCR; TCRdb holds only in-frame clones, not every one. The sample lists about 94,000 clones; roughly nine tenths were seen once. Antigens of these TCRs are unknown. Sequencing used unstimulated CD8+ T cells sorted from spleen or lymph node cells, obtained before intestinal transplant. All receptors come from a human donor who received an intestinal transplant.

The chain uses TRBV29-1 and TRBJ1-1, with 8 bases lining up with TRBD1. V dropped 1 base and J dropped 1; count of bases not matched to a gene: 2. The CDR3 spans 14 residues. Germline CDR1 SQVTM, CDR2 ANQGSEA. The CDR3 loop is CSVEAGQGNTEAFF. The CDR3 nucleotides read TGCAGCGTTGAAGCCGGACAGGGGAACACTGAAGCTTTCTTT.

This rearrangement joins TRBV7-2 to TRBJ2-1, with 10 nucleotides matching TRBD1. There are 16 residues in the CDR3. CDR1 is SGHTA, CDR2 FQGNSA, per germline. V gave up 5 bases and J gave up 3 bases; unmatched junction bases: 7. The CDR3 DNA sequence: TGTGCCAGCAGCAATATTCGGACAGGGGGCTACAATGAGCAGTTCTTC. It encodes CASSNIRTGGYNEQFF.

This clone has a single count. The chain carries TRBV7-8 and TRBJ2-3, with 9 positions matching TRBD1. V shed 3 bases and J 5 bases; nucleotides not matched to a gene: 12. The germline gives CDR1 SGHVS, CDR2 FQNEAQ. There are 17 residues in the CDR3. The CDR3 nucleotides are TGTGCCAGCAGCTTTAATCCGGACAGGGGTGGGATAGATACGCAGTATTTT. Residues: CASSFNPDRGGIDTQYF.

The chain carries TRBV2 and TRBJ2-1, with D maybe TRBD2 (6 bases). The CDR3 spans 12 residues. Trimming took 11 bases from V and 7 from J, leaving 15 bases between them. CDR1 is SNHLY and CDR2 is FYNNEI in the germline V gene. The CDR3: CAVNEGRNEQFF. The CDR3 DNA sequence: TGTGCCGTAAATGAGGGGAGGAATGAGCAGTTCTTC.

The rearrangement joins TRBV14 to TRBJ2-2; 8 bases fit TRBD1. This CDR3 has 16 amino acids. The V and J ends lost 4 bases and 0 bases, in that order; junction bases with no gene match: 4. Germline CDR1 and CDR2: SGHDN and FVKESK. Here the CDR3 reads CASSLWTGTNTGELFF. The CDR3 bases are TGTGCCAGCAGCCTTTGGACAGGGACGAACACCGGGGAGCTGTTTTTT.